This T cell receptor (beta chain) stems from a study of beta chain features in type 1 diabetes. As for the study in general: In age, gender and cell yields, patients were similar to healthy donors. Overall study results and limits: Patients with Type 1 diabetes showed moderately but significantly shorter TCRB CDR3s in all four CD4+ subsets. Naive, central memory and Treg TCRB repertoires seemed to resemble each other more closely in patients than they did in healthy donors. Any HLA effect on TCRB rearrangement was left unresolved by small sub-analyses.

Germline V gene data show CDR1 as PRHDT and CDR2 as FYEKMQ (reference sequence). V was clipped by 5 bases and J by 5 bases; unmatched bases: 6. The CDR3 length is 14 residues. The entirety of the isolated RNA underwent reverse transcription, so expressed TCRB transcripts were sequenced. The repertoire was sequenced with immunoSEQ multiplex PCR; TCRdb's copy has only in-frame clones and lacks some. In the table there are 150,000 or so clones, 63% of which are singletons. To note about this clone: Its antigen is unidentified.

The source is a man younger than 45 with type 1 diabetes. Sequenced: naive CD4+ T cells from blood. The chain carries TRBV13 and TRBJ2-7; TRBD1 matches at 10 bases. This CDR3 reads CASSRGDRGHEQYF. For the CDR3, the DNA is TGTGCCAGCAGCCGTGGGGACAGGGGCCACGAGCAGTACTTC.